This TCR beta chain was sequenced during a study of shared clonotypes between healthy human individuals. Study-level points and caveats: An expected dependence of interdonor clonotype sharing on sequencing depth was noted. A handful of donors showed sharing of approximately 5% of naive CD4 clonotypes. Non-shared clonotypes displayed generation probabilities falling below those of clonotypes present in all four donors.

This clone was seen only a few times. Its antigen is currently unknown. Produced via immunoSEQ multiplex PCR; TCRdb's table is partial and in-frame only. The profile covers about 1 million clones, with approximately 68% appearing a single time and approximately 1.5% taken by the ten largest. This CDR3 is 15 amino acids long. V lost 5 bases and J lost 1, with 14 bases in between. Germline loops: CDR1 LGHNT, CDR2 FRNRAP. This chain uses TRBV12-5 with TRBJ1-1, with a possible D match to TRBD1 (6 bases). The sample was memory CD4+ T cells sorted from blood. Subset specified: CD45RA-negative fraction. This TCR was recovered from a man younger than 35 in good health. The CDR3 protein is CASGLGAVANTEAFF. The CDR3 DNA reads as TGTGCTAGTGGTCTGGGGGCGGTTGCGAACACTGAAGCTTTCTTT.